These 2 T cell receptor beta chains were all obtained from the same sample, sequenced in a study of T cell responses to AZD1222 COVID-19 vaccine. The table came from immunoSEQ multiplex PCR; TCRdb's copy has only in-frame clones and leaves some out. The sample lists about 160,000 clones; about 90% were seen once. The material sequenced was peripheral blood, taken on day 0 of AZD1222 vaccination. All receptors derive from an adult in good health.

CDR3 nucleotides: TGCGCCAGCAGTCAAGGACAGGGGGCGTGCGAGCAGTACTTC. Encoded protein: CASSQGQGACEQYF. The chain carries TRBV23-1 and TRBJ2-7; 11 nucleotides agree with TRBD1. TRBV23-1 is labeled an ORF, and its function is uncertain. This CDR3 contains 14 residues. Trimming cost V 2 bases and J 6 bases; bases outside gene matches: 3.

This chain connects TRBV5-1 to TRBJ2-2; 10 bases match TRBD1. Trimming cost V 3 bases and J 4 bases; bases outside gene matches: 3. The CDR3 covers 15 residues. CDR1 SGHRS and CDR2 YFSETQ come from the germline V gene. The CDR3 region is CASSSGTGVTGELFF. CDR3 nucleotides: TGCGCCAGCAGCTCAGGGACAGGGGTCACCGGGGAGCTGTTTTTT.